The entry below gives a single T cell receptor (beta chain) sequence along with its context. The antigen is undetermined. The data were taken from a study of T cell repertoires in ileal Crohn's disease. Across the whole study: Every patient was operated on for stricturing (roughly 61%) or penetrating (around 40%) complications. General observations from the study: All patients with clonality above 26.8% had endoscopic recurrence.

Time point in this sample: neoterminal ileum biopsy at postoperative endoscopy, about 6 months after surgery. CDR1 LNHDA and CDR2 SQIVND come from the germline V gene (reference sequence). This CDR3 is 19 amino acids long. V lost 3 bases to trimming and J lost 8 bases; unmatched junction nucleotides: 17. Assay used: immunoSEQ multiplex PCR; TCRdb lists only in-frame clones, some missing. The sample comprises nearly 11,000 clones, 79% of which are singletons, and more than 5.5% rests with the top ten. J is TRBJ2-2 and V is TRBV19; 11 bases line up with TRBD2. Sample: ileal tissue. The clonotype originates from an adult with Crohn's disease. The CDR3 loop is CASSISRVSGGARSGELFF. CDR3 sequence (DNA): TGTGCCAGTAGTATCTCGCGGGTTAGCGGGGGGGCCCGGTCGGGGGAGCTGTTTTTT.